This T cell receptor (beta chain) was observed in a study of T cell changes during pregnancy in multiple sclerosis. TCRdb keeps only in-frame clones here, not all; method: immunoSEQ multiplex PCR. This sample yields roughly 30,000 clones, of which roughly 91% are seen a single time; 3% to 3.5% belongs to the top ten. V dropped 2 bases and J dropped 4; count of bases not matched to a gene: 2. CDR3 size: 14 residues. Germline CDR1 SGHTA, CDR2 FQGNSA. This sequence joins TRBV7-2 and TRBJ2-7; 10 nucleotides agree with TRBD1. The receptor was derived from a female donor in good health, enrolled as a control in a pregnancy study. Sequencing was performed on CD4+ T cells from peripheral blood mononuclear cells, taken in the first trimester of pregnancy. CDR3 amino acids: CASSLLGQGYEQYF. As DNA, the CDR3 is TGTGCCAGCAGCTTATTGGGACAGGGGTACGAGCAGTACTTC.